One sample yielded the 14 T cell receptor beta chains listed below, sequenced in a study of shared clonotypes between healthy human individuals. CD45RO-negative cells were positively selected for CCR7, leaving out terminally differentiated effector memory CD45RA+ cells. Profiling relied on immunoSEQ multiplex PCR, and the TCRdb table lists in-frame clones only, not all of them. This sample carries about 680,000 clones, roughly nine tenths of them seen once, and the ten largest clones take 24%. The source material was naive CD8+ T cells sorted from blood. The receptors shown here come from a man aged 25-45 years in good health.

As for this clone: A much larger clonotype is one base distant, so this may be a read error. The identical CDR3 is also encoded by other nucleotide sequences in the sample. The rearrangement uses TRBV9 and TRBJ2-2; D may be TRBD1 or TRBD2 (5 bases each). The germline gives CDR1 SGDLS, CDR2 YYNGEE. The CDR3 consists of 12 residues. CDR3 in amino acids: CASSVDTGELFF. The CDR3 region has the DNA TGTGCCAGCAGCGTGGACACCGGGGAACTGTTTTTT.

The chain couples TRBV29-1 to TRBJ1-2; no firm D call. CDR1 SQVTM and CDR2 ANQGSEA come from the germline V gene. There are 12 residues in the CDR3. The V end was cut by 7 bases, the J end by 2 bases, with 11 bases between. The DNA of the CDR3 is TGCAGCGGGAAGGACGGAAACTATGGCTACACCTTC. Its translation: CSGKDGNYGYTF.

This CDR3 reads CASSTLNWGNQPQHF. In nucleotides, the CDR3 is TGTGCCAGTAGTACCTTAAACTGGGGCAATCAGCCCCAGCATTTT. This chain joins TRBV19 and TRBJ1-5; D unclear. The V end lost 4 bases, the J end lost 2 bases, and 12 bases lay between the germline ends. The length of the CDR3 is 15 residues. Germline V gives CDR1 LNHDA, CDR2 SQIVND (reference sequence).

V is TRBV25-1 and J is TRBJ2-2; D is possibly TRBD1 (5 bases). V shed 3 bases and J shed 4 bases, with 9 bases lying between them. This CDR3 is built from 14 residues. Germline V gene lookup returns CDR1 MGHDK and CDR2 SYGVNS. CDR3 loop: CASSDNQGTGELFF. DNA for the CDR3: TGTGCCAGCAGTGATAATCAGGGCACCGGGGAGCTGTTTTTT.

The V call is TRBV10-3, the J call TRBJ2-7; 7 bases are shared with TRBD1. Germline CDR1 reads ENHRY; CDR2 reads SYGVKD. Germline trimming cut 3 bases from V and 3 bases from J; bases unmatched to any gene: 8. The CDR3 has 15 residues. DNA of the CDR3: TGTGCCATCAGTGATCCGGGACAGTCCTTCTACGAGCAGTACTTC. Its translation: CAISDPGQSFYEQYF.

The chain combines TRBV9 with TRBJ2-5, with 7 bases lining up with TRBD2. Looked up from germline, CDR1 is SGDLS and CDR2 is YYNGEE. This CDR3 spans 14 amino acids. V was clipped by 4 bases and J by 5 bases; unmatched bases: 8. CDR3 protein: CASSPRGGMETQYF. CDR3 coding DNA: TGTGCCAGCAGCCCCCGCGGGGGTATGGAGACCCAGTACTTC.

DNA of the CDR3: TGTGCCAGCAGTGAATCTAGCGGGAGGCAAACCGAGCAGTACTTC. It codes for CASSESSGRQTEQYF. V and J are TRBV2 and TRBJ2-7; 11 bases fit TRBD2. Germline CDR1 SNHLY, CDR2 FYNNEI. CDR3 length: 15 amino acids. V gave up 2 bases and J gave up 6 bases; unmatched junction bases: 6.

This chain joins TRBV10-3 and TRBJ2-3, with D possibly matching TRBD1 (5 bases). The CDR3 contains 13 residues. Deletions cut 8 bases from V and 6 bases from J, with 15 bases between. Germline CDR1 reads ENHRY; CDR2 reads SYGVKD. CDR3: CAIQGTLGDTQYF. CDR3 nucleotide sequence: TGTGCCATCCAGGGAACCCTAGGGGATACGCAGTATTTT.

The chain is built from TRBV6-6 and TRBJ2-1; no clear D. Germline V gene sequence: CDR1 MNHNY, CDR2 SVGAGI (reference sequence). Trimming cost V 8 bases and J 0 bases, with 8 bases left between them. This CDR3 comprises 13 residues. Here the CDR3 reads CASSYFSYNEQFF. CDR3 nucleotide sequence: TGTGCCAGCTCTTATTTCTCCTACAATGAGCAGTTCTTC.

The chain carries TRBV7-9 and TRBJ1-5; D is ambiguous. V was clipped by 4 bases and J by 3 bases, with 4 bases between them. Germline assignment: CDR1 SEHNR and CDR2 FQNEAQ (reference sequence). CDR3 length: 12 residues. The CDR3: CASSYTNQPQHF. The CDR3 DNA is TGTGCCAGCAGCTATACCAATCAGCCCCAGCATTTT.

The CDR3 coding sequence is TGTGCCAGCAGTAGACAGGGACGGTACTTC. Translation gives CASSRQGRYF. The rearrangement links TRBV6-1 to TRBJ2-4, with 7 bases aligning to TRBD1. From germline, CDR1 is MNHNS and CDR2 SASEGT. The CDR3 totals 10 residues. V trimming: 5 bases; J trimming: 15 bases; junction bases outside the gene matches: 4.

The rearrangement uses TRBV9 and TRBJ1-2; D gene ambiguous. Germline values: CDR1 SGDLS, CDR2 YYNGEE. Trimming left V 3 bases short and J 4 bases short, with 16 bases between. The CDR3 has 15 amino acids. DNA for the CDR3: TGTGCCAGCAGCGGCGGCCGGGAGCCCTTCTATGGCTACACCTTC. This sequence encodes CASSGGREPFYGYTF.

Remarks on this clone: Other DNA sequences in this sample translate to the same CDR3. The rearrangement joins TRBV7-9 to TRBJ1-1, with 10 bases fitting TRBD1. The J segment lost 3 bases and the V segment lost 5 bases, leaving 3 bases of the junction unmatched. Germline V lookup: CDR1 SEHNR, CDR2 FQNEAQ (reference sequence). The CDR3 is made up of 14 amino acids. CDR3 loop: CASSPGQGYTEAFF. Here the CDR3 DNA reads TGTGCCAGCAGCCCGGGACAGGGGTACACTGAAGCTTTCTTT.

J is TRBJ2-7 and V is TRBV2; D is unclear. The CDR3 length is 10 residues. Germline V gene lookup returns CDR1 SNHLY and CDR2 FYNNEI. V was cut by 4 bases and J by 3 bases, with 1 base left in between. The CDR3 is CASSVYEQYF. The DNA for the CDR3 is TGTGCCAGCAGTGTCTACGAGCAGTACTTC.